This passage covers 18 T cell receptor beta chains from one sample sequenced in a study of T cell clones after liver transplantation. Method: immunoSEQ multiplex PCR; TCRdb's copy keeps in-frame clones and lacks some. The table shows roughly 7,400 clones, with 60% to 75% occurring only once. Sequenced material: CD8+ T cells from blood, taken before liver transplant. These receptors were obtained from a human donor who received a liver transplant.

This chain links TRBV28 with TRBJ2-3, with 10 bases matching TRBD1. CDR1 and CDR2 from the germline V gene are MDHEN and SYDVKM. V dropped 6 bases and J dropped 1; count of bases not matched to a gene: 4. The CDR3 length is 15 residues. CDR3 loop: CASSRQGARTDTQYF. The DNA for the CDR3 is TGTGCCAGCAGCAGACAGGGGGCCCGCACAGATACGCAGTATTTT.

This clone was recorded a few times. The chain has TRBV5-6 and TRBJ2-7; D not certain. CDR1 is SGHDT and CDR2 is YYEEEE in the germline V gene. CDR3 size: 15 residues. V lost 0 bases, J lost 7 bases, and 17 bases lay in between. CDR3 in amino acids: CASSLVGSPTREQYF. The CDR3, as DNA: TGTGCCAGCAGCTTGGTAGGCTCTCCCACGCGAGAGCAGTACTTC.

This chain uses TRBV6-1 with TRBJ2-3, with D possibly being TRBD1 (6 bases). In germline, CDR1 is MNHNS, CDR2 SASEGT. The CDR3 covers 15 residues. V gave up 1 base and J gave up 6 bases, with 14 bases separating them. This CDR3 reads CASSEDDGGLDTQYF. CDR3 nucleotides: TGTGCCAGCAGTGAAGATGATGGGGGCCTCGATACGCAGTATTTT.

CDR3 sequence reads: CASSGTGGSTDTQYF. CDR3 coding DNA: TGTGCCAGCAGTGGGACAGGGGGCAGCACAGATACGCAGTATTTT. The chain couples TRBV6-4 to TRBJ2-3, with TRBD1 identical over 11 bases. Trimming took 4 bases from V and 0 from J; bases not matched to a gene: 0. Per the germline V gene, CDR1 is MRHNA and CDR2 is SNTAGT. The CDR3 has 15 amino acids.

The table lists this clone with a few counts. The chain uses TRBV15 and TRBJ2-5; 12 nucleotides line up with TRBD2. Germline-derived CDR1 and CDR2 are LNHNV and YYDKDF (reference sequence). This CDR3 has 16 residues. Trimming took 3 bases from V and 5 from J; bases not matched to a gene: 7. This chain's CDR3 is CATSRASGRALETQYF. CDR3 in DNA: TGTGCCACCAGCAGGGCTAGCGGGAGGGCCTTGGAGACCCAGTACTTC.

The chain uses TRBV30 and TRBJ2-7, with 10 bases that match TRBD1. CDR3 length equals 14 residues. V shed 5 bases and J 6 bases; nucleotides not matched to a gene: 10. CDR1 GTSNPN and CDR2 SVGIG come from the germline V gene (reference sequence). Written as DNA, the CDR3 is TGTGCCTGGGGAGCCGGGACAGGGGTTGGCGAGCAGTACGTC. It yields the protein CAWGAGTGVGEQYV.

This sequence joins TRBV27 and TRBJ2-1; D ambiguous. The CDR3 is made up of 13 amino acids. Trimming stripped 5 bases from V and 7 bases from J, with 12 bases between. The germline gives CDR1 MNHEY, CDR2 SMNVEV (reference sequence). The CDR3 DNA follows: TGTGCCAGCAGTCACTCCACGCCGAATGAGCAGTTCTTC. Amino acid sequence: CASSHSTPNEQFF.

The CDR3, as DNA: TGTGCCAGCAGTCGATTCCGAGAGACCCAGTACTTC. Protein sequence: CASSRFRETQYF. The chain recombines TRBV6-5 with TRBJ2-5; D is undetermined. Trimming took 5 bases from V and 4 from J, leaving 8 bases between them. The germline V gene encodes CDR1 MNHEY and CDR2 SVGAGI. CDR3 length: 12 amino acids.

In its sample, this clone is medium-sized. CDR3 region: CASSQPDREVYNEQFF. DNA of the CDR3: TGTGCCAGCAGCCAACCGGACAGGGAGGTCTACAATGAGCAGTTCTTC. The chain combines TRBV4-2 with TRBJ2-1; 8 nucleotides match TRBD1. The CDR3 runs 16 residues. The ends lost 2 bases at V and 3 bases at J; junction bases unmatched: 6. In germline, CDR1 is LGHNA, CDR2 YNFKEQ.

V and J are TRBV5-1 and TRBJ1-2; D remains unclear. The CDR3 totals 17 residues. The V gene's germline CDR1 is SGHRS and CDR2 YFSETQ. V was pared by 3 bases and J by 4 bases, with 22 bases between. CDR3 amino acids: CASSSDSFSESGYGYTF. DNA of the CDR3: TGCGCCAGCAGCTCGGATTCTTTTAGCGAATCTGGCTATGGCTACACCTTC.

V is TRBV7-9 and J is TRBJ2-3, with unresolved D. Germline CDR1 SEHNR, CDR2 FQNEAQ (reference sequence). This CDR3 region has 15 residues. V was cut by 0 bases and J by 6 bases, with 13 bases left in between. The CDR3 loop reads CASSLAGAPFDTQYF. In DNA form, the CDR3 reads TGTGCCAGCAGCTTAGCCGGCGCACCCTTTGATACGCAGTATTTT.

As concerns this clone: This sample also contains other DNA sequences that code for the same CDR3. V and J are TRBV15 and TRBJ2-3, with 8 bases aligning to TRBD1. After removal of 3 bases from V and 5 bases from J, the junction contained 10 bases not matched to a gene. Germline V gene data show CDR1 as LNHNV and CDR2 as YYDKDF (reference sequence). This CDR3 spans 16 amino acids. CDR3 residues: CATSRGTGPGKDTQYF. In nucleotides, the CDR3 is TGTGCCACCAGCAGGGGGACAGGCCCAGGGAAAGATACGCAGTATTTT.

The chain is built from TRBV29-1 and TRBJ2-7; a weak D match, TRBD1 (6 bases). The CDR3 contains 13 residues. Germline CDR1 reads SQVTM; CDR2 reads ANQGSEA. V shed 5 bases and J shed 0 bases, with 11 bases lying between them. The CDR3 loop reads CSVCTGTSYEQYF. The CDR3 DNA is TGCAGCGTTTGCACAGGGACCTCCTACGAGCAGTACTTC.

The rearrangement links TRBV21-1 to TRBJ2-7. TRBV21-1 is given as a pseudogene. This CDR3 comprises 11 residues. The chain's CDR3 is CASSKANEQYF. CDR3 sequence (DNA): TGTGCCAGCAGCAAAGCAAACGAGCAGTACTTC.

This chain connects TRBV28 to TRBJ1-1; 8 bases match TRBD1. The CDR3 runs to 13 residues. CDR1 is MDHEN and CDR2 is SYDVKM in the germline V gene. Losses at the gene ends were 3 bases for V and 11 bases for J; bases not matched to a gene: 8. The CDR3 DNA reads TGTGCCAGCAGTTTTCCCAGGGGGCGTGCGGCTTTCTTT. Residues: CASSFPRGRAAFF.

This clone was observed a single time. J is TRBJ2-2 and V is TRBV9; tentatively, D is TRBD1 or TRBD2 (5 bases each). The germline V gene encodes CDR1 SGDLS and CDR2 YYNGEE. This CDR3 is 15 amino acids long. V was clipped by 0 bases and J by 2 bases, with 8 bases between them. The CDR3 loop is CASSVGWDNTGELFF. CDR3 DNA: TGTGCCAGCAGCGTAGGATGGGACAACACCGGGGAGCTGTTTTTT. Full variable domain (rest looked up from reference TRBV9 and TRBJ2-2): DSGVTQTPKHLITATGQRVTLRCSPRSGDLSVYWYQQSLDQGLQFLIQYYNGEERAKGNILERFSAQQFPDLHSELNLSSLELGDSALYFCASSVGWDNTGELFFGEGSRLTVL.

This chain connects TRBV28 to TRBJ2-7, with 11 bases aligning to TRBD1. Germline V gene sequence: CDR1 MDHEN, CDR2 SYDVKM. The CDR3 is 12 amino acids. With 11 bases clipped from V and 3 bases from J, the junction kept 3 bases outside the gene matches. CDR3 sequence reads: CASGQGDYEQYF. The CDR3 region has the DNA TGTGCCTCGGGACAGGGGGACTACGAGCAGTACTTC.

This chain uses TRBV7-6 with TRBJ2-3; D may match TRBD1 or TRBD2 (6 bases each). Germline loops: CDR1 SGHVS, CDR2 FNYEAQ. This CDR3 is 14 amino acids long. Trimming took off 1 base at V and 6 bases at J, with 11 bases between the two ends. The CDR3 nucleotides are TGTGCCAGCAGCTTAGGAGGGGGGCGGGATACGCAGTATTTT. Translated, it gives CASSLGGGRDTQYF.